Presented here are 14 T cell receptor beta chains from one specimen sequenced in a study of cytomegalovirus exposure and HLA in healthy donors. PCR primers comprised 60 Vbeta and 13 Jbeta primers. The repertoire was sequenced with immunoSEQ multiplex PCR; TCRdb's copy has only in-frame clones and lacks some. Here the sample spans fewer than 250,000 clones, over 80% being singletons. Source material: PBMCs. The receptors originated from a boy between 2 and 10 years old in good health and CMV-seronegative.

The V and J genes are TRBV19 and TRBJ1-6, with D uncertain. V shed 5 bases and J shed 6 bases, with 14 bases lying between them. CDR1 is LNHDA, CDR2 SQIVND, per germline (reference sequence). This CDR3 region has 15 residues. The CDR3: CASSPPQASNSPLHF. The CDR3 DNA follows: TGTGCCAGTAGTCCCCCGCAGGCCAGTAATTCACCCCTCCACTTT.

This chain uses TRBV10-3 with TRBJ2-3; D is perhaps TRBD2 (5 bases). CDR1 and CDR2 (germline): ENHRY, SYGVKD. This CDR3 is built from 14 residues. V shed 2 bases and J shed 3 bases, with 9 bases lying between them. The DNA of the CDR3 is TGTGCCATCAGTGAGGAGGACTCGACAGATACGCAGTATTTT. It specifies CAISEEDSTDTQYF.

The rearrangement links TRBV27 to TRBJ1-5, with TRBD1 as a possible D gene (6 bases). The CDR3 extends over 15 amino acids. CDR1 MNHEY and CDR2 SMNVEV come from the germline V gene (reference sequence). The germline V and J ends were trimmed by 0 bases and 5 bases, with 11 bases remaining between them. The CDR3 region has the DNA TGTGCCAGCAGTTTATCATATGGGGGCTATCAGCCCCAGCATTTT. Its protein is CASSLSYGGYQPQHF.

The chain couples TRBV21-1 to TRBJ2-1; the table's D call TRBD2 went unverified against the DNA. TRBV21-1 is an annotated pseudogene. This CDR3 contains 13 residues. CDR3 coding DNA: TGTGCCAGCAGCTCACGCGCGATCACTGAGCAGTTCTTC. Amino acids: CASSSRAITEQFF.

The chain employs TRBV11-2 and TRBJ2-7; TRBD2 might be the D (6 bases). The V end lost 5 bases, the J end lost 2 bases, and 13 bases lay between the germline ends. The CDR3 covers 14 residues. Germline CDR1 is SGHAT and CDR2 is FQNNGV. The CDR3 spells CASSGGTETYEQYF. The CDR3, as DNA: TGTGCCAGCAGCGGGGGGACGGAGACCTACGAGCAGTACTTC.

Only a few counts were recorded for this clone. The chain joins TRBV9 to TRBJ1-4; D is unresolved. The CDR3 is 15 amino acids. Germline CDR1 and CDR2: SGDLS and YYNGEE. The germline V and J ends were trimmed by 0 bases and 5 bases, with 11 bases remaining between them. CDR3 DNA sequence: TGTGCCAGCAGCGTAGGAGTCAGAGGGAATGAAAAACTGTTTTTT. Its protein product is CASSVGVRGNEKLFF.

This sequence joins TRBV9 and TRBJ1-1; 8 bases are a match to TRBD1. The CDR3 length is 15 residues. Germline values: CDR1 SGDLS, CDR2 YYNGEE. J lost 2 bases, V lost 4 bases, and 7 bases had no gene match. The CDR3 nucleotides read TGTGCCAGCAGCACAAACCCAGGGGGCAACACTGAAGCTTTCTTT. Translated: CASSTNPGGNTEAFF.

The V gene is TRBV5-4, the J gene TRBJ2-7, with a possible D match to TRBD1 (5 bases). Germline values: CDR1 SGHNT, CDR2 YYREEE (reference sequence). The CDR3 spans 15 residues. V shed 3 bases and J shed 3 bases, with 16 bases lying between them. The CDR3: CASSSSTAGIYEQYF. The CDR3 nucleotides read TGTGCCAGCAGCTCCTCGACAGCTGGAATCTACGAGCAGTACTTC.

The V call is TRBV7-2, the J call TRBJ2-2; 11 nucleotides agree with TRBD2. From germline, CDR1 is SGHTA and CDR2 FQGNSA. V dropped 2 bases and J dropped 3; count of bases not matched to a gene: 5. The CDR3 loop spans 17 amino acids. CDR3 sequence reads: CASSLWLAGGHTGELFF. The CDR3 DNA reads TGTGCCAGCAGCTTATGGCTAGCGGGGGGTCACACCGGGGAGCTGTTTTTT. Together with reference TRBV7-2 and TRBJ2-2, the CDR3 gives the full variable domain: GAGVSQSPSNKVTEKGKDVELRCDPISGHTALYWYRQSLGQGLEFLIYFQGNSAPDKSGLPSDRFSAERTGGSVSTLTIQRTQQEDSAVYLCASSLWLAGGHTGELFFGEGSRLTVL.

The DNA for the CDR3 is TGTGCCAGCAGCCTAAACTTCCCCGGGGGAGGGAAATATGGCTACACCTTC. Translated: CASSLNFPGGGKYGYTF. The V and J genes are TRBV14 and TRBJ1-2; D is perhaps TRBD1 (5 bases). Trimming left V 4 bases short and J 5 bases short, with 23 bases between. The germline CDR1 and CDR2 sequences are SGHDN and FVKESK. CDR3 length: 17 residues.

This clone appeared once. J is TRBJ2-2 and V is TRBV2; TRBD2 matches 12 bases. CDR3 length: 18 amino acids. V lost 4 bases and J lost 0; bases outside the gene matches: 6. The V gene's germline CDR1 is SNHLY and CDR2 FYNNEI. The CDR3 DNA reads TGTGCCAGCAGTGTCGAGTCTAGCGGGGGGGCGAACACCGGGGAGCTGTTTTTT. Encoded protein: CASSVESSGGANTGELFF.

V and J are TRBV5-1 and TRBJ2-7, with D tentatively TRBD2 (5 bases). Germline CDR1 and CDR2: SGHRS and YFSETQ. With 1 base removed from V and 2 bases from J, the gap between germline ends came to 16 bases. This CDR3 spans 16 amino acids. Here the CDR3 reads CASSLKILAPTYEQYF. The CDR3 region has the DNA TGCGCCAGCAGCTTGAAAATCCTAGCACCAACCTACGAGCAGTACTTC.

V usage is TRBV5-6 and J usage is TRBJ2-5; 7 bases are shared with TRBD1. V dropped 2 bases and J dropped 1; count of bases not matched to a gene: 5. CDR1 and CDR2 (germline): SGHDT, YYEEEE. CDR3 length equals 15 residues. The CDR3 DNA reads as TGTGCCAGCAGCTTTAGGGGGCTGGGCCAAGAGACCCAGTACTTC. Translation: CASSFRGLGQETQYF. Full variable domain (outside the CDR3, taken from reference TRBV5-6 and TRBJ2-5): DAGVTQSPTHLIKTRGQQVTLRCSPKSGHDTVSWYQQALGQGPQFIFQYYEEEERQRGNFPDRFSGHQFPNYSSELNVNALLLGDSALYLCASSFRGLGQETQYFGPGTRLLVL.

This clone occurred once. This chain connects TRBV4-2 to TRBJ2-6; D not certain. This CDR3 is built from 16 residues. Per the germline V gene, CDR1 is LGHNA and CDR2 is YNFKEQ. V lost 0 bases, J lost 4 bases, and 10 bases lay in between. This CDR3 is CASSQEPQSGANVLTF. The CDR3 region has the DNA TGTGCCAGCAGCCAAGAACCGCAGTCGGGGGCCAACGTCCTGACTTTC.